The T cell receptor (beta chain) described here comes from a study of shared clonotypes between healthy human individuals. Study-wide points: The study found roughly 5% of naive CD4 clonotypes shared across four donors. Large depth notwithstanding, sorted-subset sequencing proved incomplete by rarefaction. Donors were few, which limited the genetic and exposure-history diversity represented.

V dropped 5 bases and J dropped 1 base, with 18 bases sitting between them. The CDR3 loop spans 16 amino acids. The V gene's germline CDR1 is SGHAT and CDR2 FQNNGV. The repertoire was sequenced with immunoSEQ multiplex PCR; TCRdb's copy has only in-frame clones and lacks some. In the table there are roughly 2.4 million clones, around 95% of which are singletons. As regards this clone: No antigen is known for it.

The sample consisted of naive CD4+ T cells sorted from blood. The subset here: CD45RA+ positively selected. The genes are TRBV11-2 and TRBJ2-7; D might be TRBD2 (5 bases). This TCR was sampled from a man between 18 and 29 years old in good health. As DNA, the CDR3 is TGTGCCAGCAGCCCCAATGGTCTCGGGGTTTCCTACGAGCAGTACTTC. Its translation is CASSPNGLGVSYEQYF.